This T cell receptor beta chain originates from a study of sequential checkpoint blockade in melanoma. Study overall: Patients were randomized 1:1 to nivolumab-then-ipilimumab or ipilimumab-then-nivolumab first-line. Both treatment sequences were followed by maintenance nivolumab.

The method was immunoSEQ multiplex PCR; TCRdb's version includes in-frame clones alone and lacks a portion of them. The sample holds some 30,000 clones, approximately 82% seen once. This CDR3 has 15 amino acids. Trimming left V 1 base short and J 2 bases short, with 11 bases between. Germline V CDR1 and CDR2: LNHDA, SQIVND (reference sequence). Treatment noted: randomized to nivolumab then ipilimumab (arm A) or the reverse (arm B). From thawed PBMCs, live CD3+CD8+ cells negative for CD19 and CD56 were sorted. The source of this sequence is a human donor with melanoma. The sample in question was CD8+ T cells sorted from blood (inferred from file names), obtained from a patient given nivolumab and ipilimumab in sequence. The chain joins TRBV19 to TRBJ1-1; no clear D. The CDR3 spells CASSIGQSLNTEAFF. CDR3 nucleotides: TGTGCCAGTAGTATAGGGCAATCCCTTAACACTGAAGCTTTCTTT.